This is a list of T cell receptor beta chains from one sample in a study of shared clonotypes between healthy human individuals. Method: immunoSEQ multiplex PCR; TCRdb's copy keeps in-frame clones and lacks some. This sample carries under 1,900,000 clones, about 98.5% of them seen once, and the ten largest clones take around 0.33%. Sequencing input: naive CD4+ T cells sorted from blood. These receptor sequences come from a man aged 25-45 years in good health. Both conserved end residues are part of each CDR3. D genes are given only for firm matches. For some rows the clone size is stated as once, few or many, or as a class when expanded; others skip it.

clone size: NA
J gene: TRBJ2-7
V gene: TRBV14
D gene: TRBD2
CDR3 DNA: TGTGCCAGCAGGCCCGCGGGGGGCGCACAATACGAGCAGTACTTC
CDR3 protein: CASRPAGGAQYEQYF

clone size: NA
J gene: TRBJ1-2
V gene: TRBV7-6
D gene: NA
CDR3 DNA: TGTGCCAGCAGCCTCGGGGGGGCCTATGGCTACACCTTC
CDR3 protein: CASSLGGAYGYTF

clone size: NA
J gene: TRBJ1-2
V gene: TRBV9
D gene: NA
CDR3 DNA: TGTGCCAGCAGCGTTGAATCGGGTCTCAGTCGTGGCTACACCTTC
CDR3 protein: CASSVESGLSRGYTF

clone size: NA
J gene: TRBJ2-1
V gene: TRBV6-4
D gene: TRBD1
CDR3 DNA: TGTGCCAGCAGTGACGGGACAGGGGCATTAGTTAATGAGCAGTTCTTC
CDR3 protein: CASSDGTGALVNEQFF

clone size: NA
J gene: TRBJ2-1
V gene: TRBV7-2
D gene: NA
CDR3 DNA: TGTGCCAGCAGCCAAGATACCGGGACTTTTAACGAGCAGTTCTTC
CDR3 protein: CASSQDTGTFNEQFF

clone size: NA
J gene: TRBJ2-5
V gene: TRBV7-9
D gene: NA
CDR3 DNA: TGTGCCAGCAGCTCCGCAGGGTGGGGGACCCAGTACTTC
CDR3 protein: CASSSAGWGTQYF

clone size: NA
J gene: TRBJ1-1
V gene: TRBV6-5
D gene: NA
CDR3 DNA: TGTGCCAGCAGTGACCCGGGCCACACTGAAGCTTTCTTT
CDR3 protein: CASSDPGHTEAFF

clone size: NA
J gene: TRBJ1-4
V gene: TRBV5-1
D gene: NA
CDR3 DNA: TGCGCCAGCAGCGCGGGGGCCGGAAGCGGTGAAAAACTGTTTTTT
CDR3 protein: CASSAGAGSGEKLFF

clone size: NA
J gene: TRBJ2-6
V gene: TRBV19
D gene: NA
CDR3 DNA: TGTGCCAGCCGTCTCACTGGGGCCAACGTCCTGACTTTC
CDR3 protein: CASRLTGANVLTF

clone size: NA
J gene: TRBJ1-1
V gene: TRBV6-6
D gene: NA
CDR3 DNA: TGTGCCAGCAGTTACTTGGCTACTGAAGCTTTCTTT
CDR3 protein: CASSYLATEAFF

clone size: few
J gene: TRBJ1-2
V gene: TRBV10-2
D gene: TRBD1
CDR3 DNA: TGCGCCAGCACCCCCGAATTACAGGGGCTCTATGGCTACACCTTC
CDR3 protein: CASTPELQGLYGYTF

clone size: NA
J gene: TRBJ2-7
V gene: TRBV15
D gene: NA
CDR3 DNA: TGTGCCACCAGCAGAGAAGGCCGATACGAGCAGTACTTC
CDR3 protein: CATSREGRYEQYF

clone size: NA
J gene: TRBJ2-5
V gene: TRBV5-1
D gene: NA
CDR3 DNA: TGCGCCAGCAGCTTGGGGGACTACCAAGAGACCCAGTACTTC
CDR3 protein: CASSLGDYQETQYF

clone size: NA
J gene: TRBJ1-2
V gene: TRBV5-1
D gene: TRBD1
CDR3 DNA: TGCGCCAGCAGCACCCGGGACAGGAACTATGGCTACACCTTC
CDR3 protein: CASSTRDRNYGYTF

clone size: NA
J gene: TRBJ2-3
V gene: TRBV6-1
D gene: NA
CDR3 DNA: TGTGCCAGCAGCGTCTATTTTAAGGATACGCAGTATTTT
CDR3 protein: CASSVYFKDTQYF

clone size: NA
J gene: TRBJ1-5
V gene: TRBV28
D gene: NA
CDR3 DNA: TGTGCCAGCAGGCCCACTTGGGACGGATATAGCAATCAGCCCCAGCATTTT
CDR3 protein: CASRPTWDGYSNQPQHF

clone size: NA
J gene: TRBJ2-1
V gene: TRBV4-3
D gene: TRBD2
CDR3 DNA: TGCGCCAGCAGCCCCCACCATGGACTAGCGGGAGGACGGATCTACAATGAGCAGTTCTTC
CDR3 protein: CASSPHHGLAGGRIYNEQFF

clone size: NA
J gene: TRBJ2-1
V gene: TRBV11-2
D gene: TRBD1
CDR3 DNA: TGTGCCAGCAGCTCAGACAGGGTGAATGAGCAGTTCTTC
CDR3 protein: CASSSDRVNEQFF

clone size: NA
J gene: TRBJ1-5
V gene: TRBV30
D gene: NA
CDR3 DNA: TGTGCCTGGAGCGCCTTGGGGGGGCCGAATCAGCCCCAGCATTTT
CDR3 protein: CAWSALGGPNQPQHF

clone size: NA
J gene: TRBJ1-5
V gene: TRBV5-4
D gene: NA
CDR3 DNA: TGTGCCAGCAGCACGGACTGGGATCAGCCCCAGCATTTT
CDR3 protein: CASSTDWDQPQHF

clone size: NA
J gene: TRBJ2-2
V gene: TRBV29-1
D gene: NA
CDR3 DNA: TGCAGCGTGACGGAGGTGGCCGGGGAGCTGTTTTTT
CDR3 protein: CSVTEVAGELFF

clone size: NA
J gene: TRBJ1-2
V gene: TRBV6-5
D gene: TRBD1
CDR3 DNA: TGTGCCAGCAGTTACACTACCGGGACAGGGGTAGGCTACACCTTC
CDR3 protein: CASSYTTGTGVGYTF

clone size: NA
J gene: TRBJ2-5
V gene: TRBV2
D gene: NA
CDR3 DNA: TGTGCCAGCCAAAGCTTAGGGGGGAGACCCCAGTACTTC
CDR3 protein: CASQSLGGRPQYF

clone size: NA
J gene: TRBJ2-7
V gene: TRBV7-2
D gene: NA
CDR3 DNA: TGTGCCAGCAGCCTACCGGGGGTGAAGCAGTACTTC
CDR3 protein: CASSLPGVKQYF

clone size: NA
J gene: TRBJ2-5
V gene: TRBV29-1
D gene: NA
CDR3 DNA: TGCAGCGTCGCCTTAATGACTCCCTCGGAACAAGAGACCCAGTACTTC
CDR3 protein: CSVALMTPSEQETQYF

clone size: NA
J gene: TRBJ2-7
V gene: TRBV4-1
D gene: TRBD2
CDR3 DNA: TGCGCCAGCAGCCAAGAGGAGGCGGGAGGGACCTACGAGCAGTACTTC
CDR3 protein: CASSQEEAGGTYEQYF

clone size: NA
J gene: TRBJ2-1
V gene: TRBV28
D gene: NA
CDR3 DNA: TGTGCCGGGGGGACAAGCGGGTATAATGAGCAGTTCTTC
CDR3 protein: CAGGTSGYNEQFF

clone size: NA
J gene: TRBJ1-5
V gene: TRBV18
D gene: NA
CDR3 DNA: TGTGCCAGCTCACTTTCGGGACACGTAAATCAGCCCCAGCATTTT
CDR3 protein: CASSLSGHVNQPQHF

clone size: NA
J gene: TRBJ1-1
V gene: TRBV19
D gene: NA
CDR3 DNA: TGTGCCAGTAGTGGCGGCCCTGAAGCTTTCTTT
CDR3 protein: CASSGGPEAFF

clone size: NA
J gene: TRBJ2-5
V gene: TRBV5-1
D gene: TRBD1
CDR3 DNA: TGCGCCAGCAGCTACGGACAGGGTGGGGAGACCCAGTACTTC
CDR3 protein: CASSYGQGGETQYF

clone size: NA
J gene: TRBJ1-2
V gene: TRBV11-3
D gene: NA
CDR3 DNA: TGTGCCAGCAGCTTAGGCCTCGGGGGCTATGGCTACACCTTC
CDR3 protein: CASSLGLGGYGYTF

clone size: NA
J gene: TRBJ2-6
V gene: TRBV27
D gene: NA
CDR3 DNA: TGTGCCAGCAGTTCACAGGGTGGTGGGGCCAACGTCCTGACTTTC
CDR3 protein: CASSSQGGGANVLTF

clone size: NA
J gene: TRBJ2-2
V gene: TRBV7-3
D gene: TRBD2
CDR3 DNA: TGTGCCAGCAGCCCCGGACTAGCGGGAGCCACCGGGGAGCTGTTTTTT
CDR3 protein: CASSPGLAGATGELFF

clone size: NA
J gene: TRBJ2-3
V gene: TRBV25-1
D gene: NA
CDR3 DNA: TGTGCCAGCAGTGAACACAGGGTTGTTGGCACAGATACGCAGTATTTT
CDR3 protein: CASSEHRVVGTDTQYF

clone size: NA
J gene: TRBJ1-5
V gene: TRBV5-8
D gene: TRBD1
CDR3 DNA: TGTGCCAGCAGCACGGACAGGGGACAGCCCCAGCATTTT
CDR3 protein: CASSTDRGQPQHF

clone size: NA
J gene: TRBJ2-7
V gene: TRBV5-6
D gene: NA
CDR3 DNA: TGTGCCAGCAGCTTGGCCAAGCCCGAGGCCTCCGAGCAGTACTTC
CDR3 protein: CASSLAKPEASEQYF

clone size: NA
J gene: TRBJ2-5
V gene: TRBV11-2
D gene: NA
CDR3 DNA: TGTGCCAGCAGCTTAGACAGGGGAGCCGAGACCCAGTACTTC
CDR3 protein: CASSLDRGAETQYF

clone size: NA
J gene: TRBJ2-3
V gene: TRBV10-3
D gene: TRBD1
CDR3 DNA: TGTGCCATCAGTGAGGCAGGGGGCTCTAGCACAGATACGCAGTATTTT
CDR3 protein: CAISEAGGSSTDTQYF

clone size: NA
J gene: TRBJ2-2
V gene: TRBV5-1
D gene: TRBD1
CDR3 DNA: TGCGCCAGCAGCCCCATCAGGGGGCGCGGGACCGGGGAGCTGTTTTTT
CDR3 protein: CASSPIRGRGTGELFF

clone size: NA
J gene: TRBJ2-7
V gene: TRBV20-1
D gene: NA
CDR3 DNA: TGCAGTGCTCCCTTCTTGGGCGAGCAGTACTTC
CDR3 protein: CSAPFLGEQYF

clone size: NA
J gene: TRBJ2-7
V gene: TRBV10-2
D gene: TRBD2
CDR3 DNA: TGCGCCAGCAGTGCAACGACTAGCGGGATTGTCTACGAGCAGTACTTC
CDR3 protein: CASSATTSGIVYEQYF

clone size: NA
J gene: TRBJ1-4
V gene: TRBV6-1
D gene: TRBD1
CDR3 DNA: TGTGCCAGCGAGACAGGGAGTAATGAAAAACTGTTTTTT
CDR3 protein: CASETGSNEKLFF